This T cell receptor beta chain derives from a study of CXCR3-negative and CXCR3-positive naive CD8 T cells. Overall study: A total of approximately 140 million TRB reads was generated, with about 1.5 +/- 0.3 million per library.

Findings and caveats of the study: Naive cells that were CXCR3-negative or CXCR3-positive used TRBV-TRBJ genes alike, while memory cells diverged. CXCR3 expression partially decreased after cryopreservation; most assays used fresh PBMCs. The study found more hydrophobic TRB CDR3s in CXCR3-positive naive cells than in CXCR3-negative naive cells.

With regard to this clonotype: No antigen is known for it.

CDR1 is SQVTM and CDR2 is ANQGSEA in the germline V gene. CDR3 size: 13 residues. Among CD8+ T cells, naive ones were CD45RO-CCR7+CD27+CD95-. Via 5' RACE with UMI labels, TRB cDNA libraries were prepared. TCRdb reprocessed the 5' RACE reads and keeps a single row for each CDR3 protein, giving no DNA. The sample has 60,000 to 70,000 distinct CDR3 sequences. The sample was naive CXCR3+ CD8+ T cells from blood. Subset given: CD45RO-CCR7+CD27+CD95- naive CD8+ T cells expressing CXCR3 (TNR3+). V usage is TRBV29-1 and J usage is TRBJ1-2; TCRdb gives TRBD1 as the D gene, but with no DNA this cannot be confirmed. The receptor was isolated from a human donor in good health. Some clones in this sample may be carry-over from other donors' samples. The CDR3 loop is CSVDRGLIYGYTF.